This T cell receptor (beta chain) was retrieved from a study of PD-1 blockade in classical Hodgkin lymphoma. Study details: The study gave patients nivolumab 3 mg/kg intravenously every 2 weeks. Study-wide results and limits: Complete responders had baseline diversity similar to newly diagnosed patients. Baseline TCR diversity was reportedly lower in newly diagnosed patients than in healthy donors. It was reported as lower still in relapsed/refractory patients.

Data came from immunoSEQ multiplex PCR; TCRdb stores just in-frame clones and leaves some out. The sample includes tens of thousands of clones, roughly 73% seen only once; the top ten take about 9.4%. A note on this clone: Its target is unknown.

Germline CDR1 reads SGDLS; CDR2 reads YYNGEE. J lost 6 bases, V lost 6 bases, and 9 bases had no gene match. This CDR3 is built from 15 residues. Regarding time point: cycle 4 day 1 (C4D1), after less than 7 weeks of nivolumab. With no exception, relapse followed autologous stem cell transplantation in all patients, and brentuximab vedotin exposure varied. Classifying best responses yielded complete response, partial response or progressive disease. V gene TRBV9 combines with J gene TRBJ2-2, with 9 bases aligning to TRBD1. The sequences come from peripheral blood mononuclear cells (PBMCs), collected before the fourth cycle of nivolumab. This clonotype was obtained from a human donor with classical Hodgkin lymphoma. CDR3 sequence (DNA): TGTGCCAGCAAGCGGACAGGGGCCGGGGCCGGGGAGCTGTTTTTT. Translation: CASKRTGAGAGELFF.